The rows below give T cell receptor beta chains drawn from one sample of a study of T cells and copy number aberrations in small-cell lung cancer. The data were produced by immunoSEQ multiplex PCR, yet TCRdb's version contains in-frame clones alone and is incomplete. The table has about 2,000 clones, over 75% seen once. Sequencing input: normal tissue next to the tumor. These receptors were taken from a man aged 50 to 60 with small cell lung cancer. CDR3s include the opening cysteine and the closing phenylalanine or tryptophan. D genes are given only for firm matches. Only some rows state a clone size, as once, few, many or a class for expanded clones.

d_gene	abundance	v_gene	j_gene	CDR3nt	CDR3aa
-	-	TRBV11-1	TRBJ2-2	TGTGCCAGCAGCCCCAATTTCGGGTTCACGAACACCGGGGAGCTGTTTTTT	CASSPNFGFTNTGELFF
TRBD1	once	TRBV6-6	TRBJ1-5	TGTGCCAGCAGTTACGTGGCAGGGGGCGCGATTCAGCCCCAGCATTTT	CASSYVAGGAIQPQHF
TRBD1	-	TRBV5-1	TRBJ2-7	TGCGCCAGCAGCTGGACAGGGGCTACCTACGAGCAGTACTTC	CASSWTGATYEQYF
-	-	TRBV28	TRBJ2-5	TGTGCCAGCAGAGTGGGGGGCGATTCGGGGGAGACCCAGTACTTC	CASRVGGDSGETQYF
-	-	TRBV6-1	TRBJ1-2	TGTGCCAGCAGCGACAGAGGCTATGGCTACACCTTC	CASSDRGYGYTF
-	-	TRBV7-6	TRBJ2-5	TGTGCCAGCAGCTTATATTTGGGGGAAGAGACCCAGTACTTC	CASSLYLGEETQYF
TRBD1	-	TRBV29-1	TRBJ2-6	TGCAGCGCCAGGACAGGAGCCTCTGGGGCCAACGTCCTGACTTTC	CSARTGASGANVLTF
-	-	TRBV28	TRBJ1-2	TGTGCCAGCAGTACCAGGAGTTCCTATGGCTACACCTTC	CASSTRSSYGYTF
-	once	TRBV4-2	TRBJ1-5	TGTGCCAGCAGCCAAGTGGGGGGGTACAATCAGCCCCAGCATTTT	CASSQVGGYNQPQHF
-	few	TRBV2	TRBJ1-3	TGTGCCAGCAGTTTTAGGTGGAACACCATATATTTT	CASSFRWNTIYF
-	-	TRBV21-1	TRBJ2-7	TGTGCCAGCAGCACAGGTGAGGCCTACGAGCAGTACTTC	CASSTGEAYEQYF
-	-	TRBV28	TRBJ1-1	TGTGCCAGCAGTTTCGGAAAAACAGGATGGGACACTGAAGCTTTCTTT	CASSFGKTGWDTEAFF
-	-	TRBV9	TRBJ2-6	TGTGCCAGCAGCGACGGGGGGCCACCCTCTGGGGCCAACGTCCTGACTTTC	CASSDGGPPSGANVLTF
-	-	TRBV27	TRBJ2-3	TGTGCCAGCAGTTTATCGGCCCGGGATACGCAGTATTTT	CASSLSARDTQYF
-	-	TRBV11-1	TRBJ2-1	TGTGCCAGCAGCTTAGACCCGGTAACTTACAATGAGCAGTTCTTC	CASSLDPVTYNEQFF
-	-	TRBV2	TRBJ2-5	TGTGCCAGCAGGTTGGAAGGACCCCAGTACTTC	CASRLEGPQYF
-	-	TRBV28	TRBJ2-7	TGTGCCAGCAGTACAAGGGGACTCGCAGCCTACGAGCAGTACTTC	CASSTRGLAAYEQYF
-	-	TRBV7-2	TRBJ2-5	TGTGCCAGCAGCTTAGTGGGCCAAGAGACCCAGTACTTC	CASSLVGQETQYF
TRBD1	-	TRBV30	TRBJ2-5	TGTGCCTGCACGACAGGGGCCAACCAAGAGACCCAGTACTTC	CACTTGANQETQYF
-	-	TRBV11-2	TRBJ1-1	TGTGCCAGCAGCTTAGTTGTCAACACTGAAGCTTTCTTT	CASSLVVNTEAFF
TRBD2	-	TRBV4-1	TRBJ2-1	TGCGCCAGCAGCTTCCGACTAGCCAATGAGCAGTTCTTC	CASSFRLANEQFF
-	-	TRBV4-1	TRBJ2-7	TGCGCCAGCAGCCAAGATAAGAGGGGATACTACGAGCAGTACTTC	CASSQDKRGYYEQYF
-	-	TRBV28	TRBJ2-5	TGTGCCAGCAGACCCCAGGGTCCCCAAGAGACCCAGTACTTC	CASRPQGPQETQYF
TRBD1	few	TRBV2	TRBJ2-7	TGTGCCAGCACCACCCATCGGGACAGACCCTACGAGCAGTACTTC	CASTTHRDRPYEQYF
-	-	TRBV29-1	TRBJ1-2	TGCAGCGTTGAAGAGGGCGCGGGGGGGGCGAAGGGCTACACCTTC	CSVEEGAGGAKGYTF
TRBD1	-	TRBV5-1	TRBJ2-1	TGCGCCAGCAGCTTGGAACAGGGGGTAAGGGCCAATGAGCAGTTCTTC	CASSLEQGVRANEQFF